Listed below are T cell receptor beta chains from one sample, sequenced in a study of regulatory T cells in long-lasting Graves disease. TCRdb re-called the multiplex PCR reads with MiXCR, one entry per CDR3 protein. This table has roughly 420,000 distinct CDR3 sequences, roughly 15% appearing once. These data are also associated with another study on T cells in Graves' hyperthyroidism and ophthalmopathy.

The material was peripheral blood mononuclear cells (PBMCs), obtained at new diagnosis, from a patient treated with antithyroid drugs. These receptors were taken from a woman aged 45-65 years with Graves disease. Each CDR3 is given without its conserved first and last residue. Each record gives: D gene, V gene, J gene, CDR3 protein. The D gene is left open where the match is weak.

d_call: NA
v_call: TRBV18
j_call: TRBJ1-2
cdr3_aa: ASSNTGTQTGYT

d_call: NA
v_call: TRBV3-1
j_call: TRBJ2-3
cdr3_aa: ASSQDGLVADTQY

d_call: NA
v_call: TRBV12-3/TRBV12-4
j_call: TRBJ2-1
cdr3_aa: ASSLYVAGPYNEQF

d_call: NA
v_call: TRBV7-8
j_call: TRBJ2-5
cdr3_aa: ASSLVGDQETQY

d_call: TRBD1
v_call: TRBV5-1
j_call: TRBJ2-7
cdr3_aa: ASSSPDRGLTYEQY

d_call: TRBD2
v_call: TRBV29-1
j_call: TRBJ2-3
cdr3_aa: SVKREFATDTQY

d_call: TRBD1
v_call: TRBV12-3/TRBV12-4
j_call: TRBJ1-1
cdr3_aa: ASSYMGQAMGRMNTEAF

d_call: TRBD1
v_call: TRBV13
j_call: TRBJ2-2
cdr3_aa: ASSFGTVYGELF

d_call: TRBD1
v_call: TRBV3-1
j_call: TRBJ1-5
cdr3_aa: ASSQGRQGNQPQH

d_call: TRBD1
v_call: TRBV19
j_call: TRBJ1-2
cdr3_aa: ASSTTGTGGSGYT

d_call: NA
v_call: TRBV12-3/TRBV12-4
j_call: TRBJ1-5
cdr3_aa: ASSFTQGTQH

d_call: TRBD1
v_call: TRBV5-1
j_call: TRBJ1-2
cdr3_aa: ASRGQGGSANYGYT

d_call: NA
v_call: TRBV19
j_call: TRBJ1-5
cdr3_aa: ASGDGGLGPQH

d_call: TRBD2
v_call: TRBV7-6
j_call: TRBJ2-2
cdr3_aa: ASSTVVGRGTGELF

d_call: NA
v_call: TRBV28
j_call: TRBJ2-3
cdr3_aa: ASIHGHADTQY

d_call: NA
v_call: TRBV20-1
j_call: TRBJ1-5
cdr3_aa: SAVYRNQPQH

d_call: TRBD2
v_call: TRBV11-2
j_call: TRBJ2-1
cdr3_aa: ASSTLAGGNEQF

d_call: NA
v_call: TRBV6-9
j_call: TRBJ1-2
cdr3_aa: ASSYGGYYGYT

d_call: TRBD1
v_call: TRBV3-1
j_call: TRBJ2-5
cdr3_aa: ASSHARTGEETQY

d_call: NA
v_call: TRBV14
j_call: TRBJ1-2
cdr3_aa: ASSKRDAGYLSNYGYT

d_call: TRBD2
v_call: TRBV6-1
j_call: TRBJ2-1
cdr3_aa: AGSVGPTSGSIYEQF

d_call: NA
v_call: TRBV27
j_call: TRBJ2-6
cdr3_aa: ASSSRRNPGGANVLT

d_call: NA
v_call: TRBV25-1
j_call: TRBJ2-5
cdr3_aa: ASSEPRTAETQY

d_call: NA
v_call: TRBV28
j_call: TRBJ2-5
cdr3_aa: ASTPFASPQETQY

d_call: NA
v_call: TRBV6-2/TRBV6-3
j_call: TRBJ2-3
cdr3_aa: ASSHHVGRGADTQY

d_call: NA
v_call: TRBV12-3/TRBV12-4
j_call: TRBJ1-1
cdr3_aa: ASSPRTANTEAF

d_call: TRBD2
v_call: TRBV12-3/TRBV12-4
j_call: TRBJ2-3
cdr3_aa: ASIERETTDTQY

d_call: NA
v_call: TRBV13
j_call: TRBJ2-1
cdr3_aa: ASSLGRGGDEQF

d_call: NA
v_call: TRBV20-1
j_call: TRBJ1-5
cdr3_aa: SARVRPGMYSNQPQH

d_call: NA
v_call: TRBV6-9
j_call: TRBJ2-1
cdr3_aa: ASSYAAGHYNEQF

d_call: NA
v_call: TRBV11-2
j_call: TRBJ2-7
cdr3_aa: ASSPQGYEQY

d_call: TRBD1
v_call: TRBV6-1
j_call: TRBJ1-6
cdr3_aa: ASSEGGQGGDSPLH

d_call: NA
v_call: TRBV5-1
j_call: TRBJ2-7
cdr3_aa: ASSLDARPTPNGQY

d_call: NA
v_call: TRBV5-1
j_call: TRBJ2-7
cdr3_aa: ASSLSGAGNTYEQY

d_call: TRBD1
v_call: TRBV2
j_call: TRBJ1-4
cdr3_aa: ASSGQGKIEKLF

d_call: TRBD1
v_call: TRBV28
j_call: TRBJ1-3
cdr3_aa: ASSLNGQGAYSGNTIY

d_call: TRBD2
v_call: TRBV6-5
j_call: TRBJ2-2
cdr3_aa: ASSFRGENTGELF